A single sample gave rise to the 11 T cell receptor beta chains below, sequenced in a study of blood T cells in healthy people across ages. Then a second PCR, running roughly 7 to 11 cycles, was carried out with a sample-barcoded 5' primer and a J-beta primer mix. One entry per CDR3 protein results from TCRdb running MiXCR on the 5' RACE reads. The repertoire holds some 760,000 distinct CDR3 sequences, with just under 25% as singletons. This sample also appeared in a second study, on T cells of mothers and their children.

The specimen sequenced was blood. The source of these receptors is a boy aged 5-17 years in good health.

This clonotype turned up a few times. The chain joins TRBV4-1 to TRBJ2-7; TRBD2 matches at 12 bases. Losses at the gene ends were 3 bases for V and 2 bases for J; bases not matched to a gene: 2. This CDR3 spans 15 amino acids. Per the germline V gene, CDR1 is MGHRA and CDR2 is YSYEKL. Here the CDR3 DNA reads TGCGCCAGCAGCCATCTAGCGGGAGGGCCCTACGAGCAGTACTTC. Translating gives CASSHLAGGPYEQYF.

This clonotype was seen a few times. The V and J genes are TRBV13 and TRBJ1-5; possible D gene TRBD1, 5 bases. Looked up from germline, CDR1 is PRHDT and CDR2 is FYEKMQ (reference sequence). V shed 0 bases and J shed 7 bases, with 13 bases lying between them. CDR3 length: 15 residues. CDR3 protein: CASSLGTDQGQPQHF. The CDR3 DNA sequence: TGTGCCAGCAGCTTAGGGACAGATCAGGGACAGCCCCAGCATTTT.

The sample holds a few counts of this clonotype. V and J are TRBV6-1 and TRBJ2-2; TRBD2 might be the D (6 bases). The CDR3 spans 15 residues. The V gene lost 6 bases and the J gene lost 2 bases, with 13 bases spanning the gap. Germline V lookup: CDR1 MNHNS, CDR2 SASEGT. The CDR3 loop reads CASRLPGLNTGELFF. Here the CDR3 DNA reads TGTGCCAGCAGACTACCGGGACTTAACACCGGGGAGCTGTTTTTT.

V and J are TRBV5-1 and TRBJ1-2; D call uncertain. V was clipped by 7 bases and J by 4 bases, with 14 bases between them. The CDR3 runs 13 residues. Germline loops: CDR1 SGHRS, CDR2 YFSETQ. Here the CDR3 reads CASSQEVGYGYTF. The DNA of the CDR3 is TGCGCCAGCTCGCAGGAGGTTGGCTATGGCTACACCTTC. Full variable domain (missing parts from reference TRBV5-1 and TRBJ1-2): KAGVTQTPRYLIKTRGQQVTLSCSPISGHRSVSWYQQTPGQGLQFLFEYFSETQRNKGNFPGRFSGRQFSNSRSEMNVSTLELGDSALYLCASSQEVGYGYTFGSGTRLTVV.

This rearrangement joins TRBV12-3 or TRBV12-4 to TRBJ1-1; D uncertain. This CDR3 is 17 amino acids long. Trimming cost V 3 bases and J 0 bases, with 17 bases left between them. CDR3 sequence (DNA): TGTGCCAGCAGTTTCGCAGCGGACCTTAGCATGAACACTGAAGCTTTCTTT. This encodes CASSFAADLSMNTEAFF.

This clonotype was detected a few times. J is TRBJ1-3 and V is TRBV6-1; D ambiguous. The germline V and J ends were trimmed by 6 bases and 3 bases, with 15 bases remaining between them. The CDR3 is 15 residues long. Per germline, CDR1 MNHNS and CDR2 SASEGT. CDR3 coding DNA: TGTGCCAGCAGGGCGCTAGGGAGCGGTGGAAACACCATATATTTT. It encodes CASRALGSGGNTIYF.

This clonotype was detected only a few times. V gene TRBV7-3 combines with J gene TRBJ2-1; TRBD1 is a possible D gene (6 bases). This CDR3 has 14 residues. Trimming took off 5 bases at V and 7 bases at J, with 15 bases between the two ends. The germline V gene has CDR1 SGHTA and CDR2 FQGTGA. The CDR3 nucleotides read TGTGCCAGCAGCCCCACAGGACAGTTAAATGAGCAGTTCTTC. This encodes CASSPTGQLNEQFF.

The chain is built from TRBV4-3 and TRBJ1-3; D unresolved. Germline loops: CDR1 LGHNA, CDR2 YSLEER. The CDR3 consists of 16 residues. The V end lost 0 bases, the J end lost 0 bases, and 9 bases lay between the germline ends. The CDR3 nucleotides are TGCGCCAGCAGCCAAGATTACGGGCACTCTGGAAACACCATATATTTT. Its protein product is CASSQDYGHSGNTIYF.

Ten or more counts support this clonotype. The chain links TRBV27 to TRBJ2-7, with 11 bases matching TRBD1. V gave up 10 bases and J gave up 3 bases; unmatched junction bases: 11. The CDR3 is 15 amino acids. Germline CDR1 is MNHEY and CDR2 is SMNVEV (reference sequence). The CDR3 DNA reads TGTGCCACCCGAAGGGGGACAGGGGGTATCTACGAGCAGTACTTC. Its translation: CATRRGTGGIYEQYF.

This clonotype turned up a few times. The chain is built from TRBV11-3 and TRBJ2-5; 12 bases line up with TRBD2. With 2 bases clipped from V and 2 bases from J, the junction kept 9 bases outside the gene matches. CDR3 length: 18 residues. The V gene's germline CDR1 is SGHNT and CDR2 YENEEA. The CDR3 sequence: CASSLRSGTSGLQETQYF. The CDR3 DNA is TGTGCCAGCAGCTTAAGGTCCGGGACTAGCGGGTTGCAAGAGACCCAGTACTTC.

The rearrangement links TRBV6-2 or TRBV6-3 to TRBJ2-5; the match to TRBD2 covers 9 bases. Germline CDR1 is MNHEY and CDR2 is SVGEGT. CDR3 length: 14 residues. The V gene end was trimmed by 2 bases and the J gene end by 5 bases; junction bases not matched to a gene: 3. The CDR3 sequence: CASSYLAGPETQYF. The CDR3 coding sequence is TGTGCCAGCAGTTACCTAGCGGGGCCGGAGACCCAGTACTTC.